The rows below give T cell receptor beta chains drawn from one sample of a study of T cell responses to AZD1222 COVID-19 vaccine. Profiled with immunoSEQ multiplex PCR; TCRdb holds only in-frame clones, not every one. This table holds approximately 200,000 clones, 80% to 95% found once. Here the sequenced sample was peripheral blood, taken 28 days after the second AZD1222 dose. All receptors derive from an adult who received the AZD1222 COVID-19 vaccine. Each CDR3 is given with its conserved first and last residue. Fields, in order: J gene, V gene, clone size, D gene, CDR3 DNA, CDR3 protein. D genes are given only for firm matches. Size is stated for part of the rows, as once, few or many counts, or as a class when the clone is expanded.

j_gene: TRBJ1-3; v_gene: TRBV29-1; abundance: once; d_gene: .; CDR3nt: TGCAGCGTAACAGGCGGCTCTGGAAACACCATATATTTT; CDR3aa: CSVTGGSGNTIYF
j_gene: TRBJ2-7; v_gene: TRBV27; abundance: once; d_gene: TRBD1; CDR3nt: TGTGGACAGGGTGCCGAGCAGTACTTC; CDR3aa: CGQGAEQYF
j_gene: TRBJ1-4; v_gene: TRBV18; abundance: .; d_gene: .; CDR3nt: TGTGCCAGCTCACCTCAGCAAGAAAAACTGTTTTTT; CDR3aa: CASSPQQEKLFF
j_gene: TRBJ1-5; v_gene: TRBV15; abundance: .; d_gene: .; CDR3nt: TGTGCCACCAGCAGAGATCCACAGGCCGTCGGGCAGCCCCAGCATTTT; CDR3aa: CATSRDPQAVGQPQHF
j_gene: TRBJ2-7; v_gene: TRBV18; abundance: .; d_gene: TRBD1; CDR3nt: TGTGCCAGCTCAACTGACAGGGGTCCCTACGAGCAGTACTTC; CDR3aa: CASSTDRGPYEQYF
j_gene: TRBJ1-1; v_gene: TRBV28; abundance: .; d_gene: .; CDR3nt: TGTGCCAGCAGCAATAACATGAACACTGAAGCTTTCTTT; CDR3aa: CASSNNMNTEAFF
j_gene: TRBJ2-7; v_gene: TRBV28; abundance: .; d_gene: .; CDR3nt: TGTGCCAGCAGCGCAAAGGGGGCGGGAAAAGCAGGCTACGAGCAGTACTTC; CDR3aa: CASSAKGAGKAGYEQYF
j_gene: TRBJ2-1; v_gene: TRBV6-5; abundance: .; d_gene: .; CDR3nt: TGTGCCAGCAACCGCATGGCCCACTCCTACAATGAGCAGTTCTTC; CDR3aa: CASNRMAHSYNEQFF
j_gene: TRBJ2-1; v_gene: TRBV30; abundance: .; d_gene: TRBD2; CDR3nt: TGTGCCTGGAGTGGGGCTAGCGGGTGGAATGAGCAGTTCTTC; CDR3aa: CAWSGASGWNEQFF
j_gene: TRBJ2-2; v_gene: TRBV5-4; abundance: .; d_gene: .; CDR3nt: TGTGCCAGCAGCGTCAACACCGGGGAGCTGTTTTTT; CDR3aa: CASSVNTGELFF
j_gene: TRBJ1-5; v_gene: TRBV19; abundance: .; d_gene: .; CDR3nt: TGTGCCAGTAGTCCCCCCCAGGGCCTCAATCAGCCCCAGCATTTT; CDR3aa: CASSPPQGLNQPQHF
j_gene: TRBJ1-5; v_gene: TRBV28; abundance: once; d_gene: .; CDR3nt: TGTGCCAGCAGTTTGGCCGGGACCTTTCTAGGCGGACAGCCCCAGCATTTT; CDR3aa: CASSLAGTFLGGQPQHF
j_gene: TRBJ2-1; v_gene: TRBV5-1; abundance: .; d_gene: TRBD2; CDR3nt: TGCGCCAGCGCCTTGACTAGCGGGTGGGACAATGAGCAGTTCTTC; CDR3aa: CASALTSGWDNEQFF
j_gene: TRBJ1-2; v_gene: TRBV15; abundance: .; d_gene: .; CDR3nt: TGTGCCACCAGCAGAGGCGGGACAAAGGATGGCTACACCTTC; CDR3aa: CATSRGGTKDGYTF
j_gene: TRBJ2-1; v_gene: TRBV2; abundance: .; d_gene: .; CDR3nt: TGTGCCAGCAGTGGTCGAAATGAGCAGTTCTTC; CDR3aa: CASSGRNEQFF
j_gene: TRBJ2-4; v_gene: TRBV11-3; abundance: .; d_gene: .; CDR3nt: TGTGCCAGCAGCCCCGGCACAGCAACCACTAAAATCGGCATTCAGTACTTC; CDR3aa: CASSPGTATTKIGIQYF
j_gene: TRBJ2-1; v_gene: TRBV20-1; abundance: .; d_gene: .; CDR3nt: TGCAGTGGAAAACTTCTAGCTAGGGTCTTC; CDR3aa: CSGKLLARVF
j_gene: TRBJ2-3; v_gene: TRBV7-9; abundance: once; d_gene: .; CDR3nt: TGTGCCAGCAGCTTAATTTTAAAGGGAGGCACAGATACGCAGTATTTT; CDR3aa: CASSLILKGGTDTQYF
j_gene: TRBJ2-7; v_gene: TRBV19; abundance: .; d_gene: TRBD2; CDR3nt: TGTGCCAGTAGTATGGGCGGCGGGAGCTACGAGCAGTACTTC; CDR3aa: CASSMGGGSYEQYF
j_gene: TRBJ1-2; v_gene: TRBV27; abundance: .; d_gene: .; CDR3nt: TGTGCCAGCAGTTTTTCCGGGGCTAACTATGGCTACACCTTC; CDR3aa: CASSFSGANYGYTF
j_gene: TRBJ2-7; v_gene: TRBV11-1; abundance: .; d_gene: TRBD2; CDR3nt: TGTGCCAGCAGCTTAGTCGGCGGGAGTGACTACGAGCAGTACTTC; CDR3aa: CASSLVGGSDYEQYF
j_gene: TRBJ2-7; v_gene: TRBV2; abundance: .; d_gene: .; CDR3nt: TGTGCCAGCAGTGAAACTTCGGGCCGATCCTACGAGCAGTACTTC; CDR3aa: CASSETSGRSYEQYF
j_gene: TRBJ2-2; v_gene: TRBV9; abundance: .; d_gene: .; CDR3nt: TGTGCCAGCAGCGTAGCGGGCAGGAACACCGGGGAGCTGTTTTTT; CDR3aa: CASSVAGRNTGELFF
j_gene: TRBJ2-2; v_gene: TRBV5-1; abundance: few; d_gene: TRBD2; CDR3nt: TGCGCCAGCAGCCGGGGGACTAGCGCCTTCACCGGGGAGCTGTTTTTT; CDR3aa: CASSRGTSAFTGELFF
j_gene: TRBJ2-1; v_gene: TRBV10-3; abundance: .; d_gene: TRBD2; CDR3nt: TGTGCCATCAGGACTAGCGGGAGTTACAATGAGCAGTTCTTC; CDR3aa: CAIRTSGSYNEQFF
j_gene: TRBJ2-1; v_gene: TRBV21-1; abundance: .; d_gene: .; CDR3nt: TGTGCCAGCAGCAAAGGGTTCCGGAGCGGGAGGGCCGGTGAGCAGTTCTTC; CDR3aa: CASSKGFRSGRAGEQFF